The rows below give T cell receptor beta chains drawn from one sample of a study of T-cell reconstitution after alpha-beta-depleted transplantation in children. TCRdb re-analysed the PCR reads in MiXCR, keeping a single row per CDR3 protein. Counted here are roughly 500,000 distinct CDR3 sequences, around a third occurring once; the ten biggest clones make up around 2.3%. The sample here was PBMCs from the stem cell graft donor, taken from the stem cell graft. These receptors were taken from a human donor who donated a stem cell graft to a child with aplastic anemia. Both conserved end residues are part of each CDR3. The D gene is left open where the match is weak.

>TRBV6-5|-|15|TRBJ2-4
CASSYKSNSQNIQYF
>TRBV12-3/TRBV12-4|-|15|TRBJ1-2
CASSLNPGVDYGYTF
>TRBV29-1|-|12|TRBJ1-1
CSSLTGNTEAFF
>TRBV7-2|TRBD2|15|TRBJ2-2
CASSLVQLAPGELFF
>TRBV30|-|19|TRBJ2-6
CAWSSRYNTGRDGANVLTF
>TRBV10-3|-|15|TRBJ1-1
CAISESGVDATEAFF
>TRBV5-1|-|15|TRBJ2-7
CASRGLETDNYEQYF
>TRBV1|-|21|TRBJ2-2
CTSSQDLHPCWRTTQTGELFF
>TRBV11-2|-|16|TRBJ1-2
CASTRHLVEESYGYTF
>TRBV12-3/TRBV12-4|TRBD1|16|TRBJ2-3
CASTSDRGKRRDTQYF
>TRBV6-5|TRBD2|18|TRBJ2-5
CASSYLKLPGLAGGTQYF
>TRBV25-1|-|13|TRBJ1-3
CASSDAVADTIYF